This TCR beta chain was recovered during a study of blood T cell repertoires in COVID-19. Study background: PBMCs, B-cell-depleted T cells, or T cells provided the cDNA or gDNA that made up the material.

This clone has a handful of counts. Original processing notes: The authors estimated nucleated cell counts from reference gene primer amplification. This table comes from immunoSEQ multiplex PCR, and its TCRdb copy is limited to in-frame clones, with some not included. V and J calls plus clone size are reproduced from that table; the DNA served to infer D and trimming. Here the sample spans 150,000 to 200,000 clones, about four fifths being singletons. V was pared by 0 bases and J by 0 bases, with 12 bases between. The CDR3 is 17 residues long. Germline V gene sequence: CDR1 LGHDT, CDR2 YNNKEL (reference sequence).

This chain uses TRBV3-1 (or the pseudogene TRBV3-2) with TRBJ2-1; D not resolved. The sequence came from a man in his sixties with active or convalescent COVID-19. The material sequenced was peripheral blood. CDR3 region: CASSQDPDTHSYNEQFF. For the CDR3, the DNA is TGTGCCAGCAGCCAAGATCCTGACACCCACTCCTACAATGAGCAGTTCTTC.